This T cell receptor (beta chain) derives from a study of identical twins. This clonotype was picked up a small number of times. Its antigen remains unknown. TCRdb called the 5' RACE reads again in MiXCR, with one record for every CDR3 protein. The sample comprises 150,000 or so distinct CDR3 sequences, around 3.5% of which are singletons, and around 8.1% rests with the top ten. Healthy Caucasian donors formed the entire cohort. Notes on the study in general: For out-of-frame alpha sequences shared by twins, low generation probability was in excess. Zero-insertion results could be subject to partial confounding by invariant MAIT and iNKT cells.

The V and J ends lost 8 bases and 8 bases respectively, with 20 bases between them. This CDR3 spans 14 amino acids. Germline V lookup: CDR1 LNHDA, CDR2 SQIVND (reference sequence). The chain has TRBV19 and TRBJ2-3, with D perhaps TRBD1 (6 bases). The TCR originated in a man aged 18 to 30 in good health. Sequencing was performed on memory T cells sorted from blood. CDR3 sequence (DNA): TGTGCCAGTTCACCCCCGGGACATGGTGGTACGCAGTATTTT. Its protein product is CASSPPGHGGTQYF.